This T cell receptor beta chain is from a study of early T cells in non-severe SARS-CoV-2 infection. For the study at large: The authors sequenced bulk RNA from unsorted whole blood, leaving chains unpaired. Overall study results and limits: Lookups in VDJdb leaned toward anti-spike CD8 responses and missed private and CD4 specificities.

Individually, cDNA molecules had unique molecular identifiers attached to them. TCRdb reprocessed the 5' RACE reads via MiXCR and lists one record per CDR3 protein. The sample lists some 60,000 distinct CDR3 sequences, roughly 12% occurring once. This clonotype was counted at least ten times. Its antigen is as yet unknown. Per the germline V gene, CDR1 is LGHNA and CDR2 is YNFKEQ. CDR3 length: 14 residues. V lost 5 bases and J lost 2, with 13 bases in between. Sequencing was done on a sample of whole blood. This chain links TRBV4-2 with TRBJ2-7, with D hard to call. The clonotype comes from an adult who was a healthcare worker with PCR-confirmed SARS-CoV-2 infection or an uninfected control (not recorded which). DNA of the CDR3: TGTGCCAGCAGCACGAGCCGCGCTCCCTACGAGCAGTACTTC. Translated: CASSTSRAPYEQYF.